A selection of T cell receptor beta chains follows, all from one sample in a study of identical twins. TCRdb fed the 5' RACE reads into MiXCR, producing one record per CDR3 protein. The sample shows 690,000 or so distinct CDR3 sequences, roughly 8% of them seen only once. This sample was shared with a second study, whose subject was yellow fever vaccine responses in identical twins.

Sequenced sample: PBMCs. The receptors shown here come from a woman aged 18-35 years in good health. CDR3s leave out the opening cysteine and the closing phenylalanine or tryptophan.

V	J	CDR3
TRBV5-6	TRBJ2-1	ASSFRLTSGENEQF
TRBV20-1	TRBJ2-7	SARADRGTDEQY
TRBV11-3	TRBJ2-7	ASNAVRVFYEQY
TRBV9	TRBJ2-2	ASSVQNTGELF
TRBV21-1	TRBJ2-1	ASNERRVDNEQF
TRBV27	TRBJ2-1	ASSLYWGDSYNEQF
TRBV5-1	TRBJ2-2	ASSPGPYTGELF
TRBV3-1	TRBJ1-1	ASSHRQGGTEAF
TRBV28	TRBJ2-5	ASSLTSGGGQETQY
TRBV10-3	TRBJ2-5	AISESRAGETQY
TRBV4-3	TRBJ2-7	ASSKDHREMRSYEQY
TRBV2	TRBJ2-7	ASSGPGVGYEQY
TRBV4-3	TRBJ2-4	ASSQDRTSGVLAKNIQY
TRBV6-2/TRBV6-3	TRBJ2-7	ASSRGLAGVPEQY
TRBV29-1	TRBJ2-6	SVERTTGTGANVLT
TRBV28	TRBJ2-7	ASSLTTGQQY
TRBV6-2/TRBV6-3	TRBJ2-5	ASSYRWRQGAWETQY
TRBV7-8	TRBJ2-7	ASSSLVDYEQY
TRBV29-1	TRBJ2-7	SVIGPGLSEQY
TRBV27	TRBJ1-5	ASSSSSGQGPLGNQPQH
TRBV20-1	TRBJ2-1	SARDVTSGGDEQF
TRBV21-1	TRBJ2-7	ASSKTQGSYEQY
TRBV20-1	TRBJ2-1	SARDLGGYNEQF
TRBV24-1	TRBJ2-3	ATSDPPTGGDTQY
TRBV2	TRBJ2-2	ASSEGARQNTGELF
TRBV19	TRBJ2-7	ASSIVRNSYEQY
TRBV24-1	TRBJ2-1	ATSDSGGLYHNEQF
TRBV28	TRBJ2-5	ASSFLSKGKETQY
TRBV7-8	TRBJ2-1	ASSLGLGGENSYNEQF
TRBV29-1	TRBJ2-7	SVRAGGNEQY
TRBV7-6	TRBJ2-1	AGSSRAGATEQF
TRBV28	TRBJ2-7	ASRDRALREQY
TRBV11-2	TRBJ2-7	ASSRQRVSYEQY
TRBV3-1	TRBJ1-3	ASSQGPMVGIY
TRBV4-2	TRBJ2-3	ASSPRQLMIDTQY
TRBV20-1	TRBJ1-5	SARVGQPQH
TRBV11-1	TRBJ2-3	ASSRTSGSSNTQY
TRBV27	TRBJ2-3	ASSREVKGDTQY
TRBV10-3	TRBJ2-5	AISVGLAGGQETQY
TRBV6-1	TRBJ2-1	ASTKYPVASSDEQF
TRBV7-2	TRBJ2-2	ASSLDTGELF
TRBV29-1	TRBJ2-1	SVKTSGSMQF